In this sample, the clone carrying this TCR beta chain turned up once. Authors' analysis steps: It was from reference gene primer amplification that nucleated cell counts were estimated. Produced via immunoSEQ multiplex PCR; TCRdb's table is partial and in-frame only. V, J and clone size are those of that table, while D and trimming were read from the DNA. The repertoire has about 180,000 clones, approximately 83% of them found once; the top ten carry over 2.5%. This sample is part of a study of blood T cell repertoires in COVID-19. Study-wide background: Material from acute and convalescent COVID-19 was sourced from the United States, Italy and Spain. PBMCs, B-cell-depleted T cells, or T cells were the source of the cDNA or gDNA that made up the material.

Germline V lookup: CDR1 SGDLS, CDR2 YYNGEE. Unmatched junction bases numbered 5, after V lost 0 bases and J lost 4 bases. This CDR3 comprises 15 residues. The TCR comes from a man in his sixties with acute or convalescent COVID-19. The sequenced material came from peripheral blood. The chain recombines TRBV9 with TRBJ2-3; 7 nucleotides line up with TRBD2. The CDR3 here is CASSVDGGRADTQYF. CDR3 DNA: TGTGCCAGCAGCGTAGACGGCGGGAGAGCAGATACGCAGTATTTT.